This TCR beta chain was captured by sequencing in a study of immune cell composition in non-small cell lung cancer. TCRdb's table, derived via immunoSEQ multiplex PCR, lists solely in-frame clones and lacks some. The sample has about 4,800 clones, roughly 84% seen once. The germline CDR1 and CDR2 sequences are LGHNA and YSLEER. CDR3 length equals 15 residues. After removal of 0 bases from V and 5 bases from J, the junction contained 4 bases not matched to a gene. Normal lung sampling was at least 3 cm from the tumour, as distant as possible. V and J are TRBV4-3 and TRBJ1-5, with 7 bases aligning to TRBD1. The specimen sequenced was non-adjacent lung tissue. The sequence was obtained from a human donor with non-small cell lung cancer. Some clones in this sample may be carry-over from other donors' samples. Here the CDR3 DNA reads TGCGCCAGCAGCCAAGATCAGGGGGGCGATCAGCCCCAGCATTTT. Translation gives CASSQDQGGDQPQHF.